The 21 T cell receptor beta chains below come from one sample, sequenced in a study of early T cells in non-severe SARS-CoV-2 infection. TCRdb recomputed calls from the 5' RACE reads with MiXCR, one row per CDR3 protein. The sample lists 85,000 to 95,000 distinct CDR3 sequences; about 15% were seen once. The sample was whole blood, taken at baseline. The origin of the receptors is an adult who was a healthcare worker with PCR-confirmed SARS-CoV-2 infection or an uninfected control (not recorded which).

V usage is TRBV7-9 and J usage is TRBJ2-1, with D unresolved. The CDR3 loop spans 14 amino acids. Per germline, CDR1 SEHNR and CDR2 FQNEAQ (reference sequence). The V and J ends lost 2 bases and 2 bases respectively, with 7 bases between them. The CDR3 DNA is TGTGCCAGCAGCTTATCAGGTGCCTACAATGAGCAGTTCTTC. Its protein is CASSLSGAYNEQFF.

The V gene is TRBV7-6, the J gene TRBJ2-7; D may be TRBD2 (6 bases). The CDR3 length is 15 residues. Germline CDR1 reads SGHVS; CDR2 reads FNYEAQ. V was shortened by 5 bases and J by 4 bases, with 18 bases between the two germline ends. The CDR3 sequence: CASSPYGGFRYEQYF. The DNA of the CDR3 is TGTGCCAGCAGCCCATACGGGGGTTTCCGATACGAGCAGTACTTC.

The table lists this clonotype with a few counts. One junction end does not reproduce the germline sequence, and a read error may be involved. The CDR3 bases are TGTGCCAGCAGCCAAGATGAAAGGGGCAGGGTCTTC. Protein sequence: CASSQDERGRVF. The chain links TRBV3-1 to TRBJ2-1, with TRBD1 as a possible D gene (5 bases). The length of the CDR3 is 12 residues. Per germline, CDR1 LGHDT and CDR2 YNNKEL (reference sequence).

The chain links TRBV6-2 or TRBV6-3 to TRBJ1-6; D is undetermined. The length of the CDR3 is 15 residues. CDR1 and CDR2 (germline): MNHEY, SVGEGT. The ends were cut back, 0 bases at V and 5 bases at J, with 8 bases in the middle. CDR3 in DNA: TGTGCCAGCAGTTACTCCCGACGGGATAATTCACCCCTCCACTTT. Translated, it gives CASSYSRRDNSPLHF.

The V gene is TRBV5-4, the J gene TRBJ2-5; 8 bases match TRBD1. With V trimmed by 6 bases and J by 4 bases, 5 bases remained unmatched. Germline V gene data show CDR1 as SGHNT and CDR2 as YYREEE (reference sequence). The CDR3 consists of 13 residues. CDR3 sequence: CASTWTGSETQYF. The CDR3, as DNA: TGTGCCAGCACCTGGACAGGGTCAGAGACCCAGTACTTC.

The V call is TRBV5-1, the J call TRBJ2-7; D unclear. The CDR3 spans 14 residues. V lost 4 bases, J lost 5 bases, and 16 bases lay in between. CDR1 is SGHRS and CDR2 is YFSETQ in the germline V gene. Here the CDR3 reads CASSPYHITDEQYF. CDR3 bases: TGCGCCAGCAGCCCCTATCACATAACGGACGAGCAGTACTTC.

This clonotype was seen ten or more times. This CDR3 reads CASSSSYRRQNYNEQFF. In DNA form, the CDR3 reads TGTGCCAGCAGTTCTTCCTATCGCCGGCAGAATTACAATGAGCAGTTCTTC. V is TRBV12-3 or TRBV12-4 and J is TRBJ2-1; D remains unclear. Trimming pared 4 bases from V and 4 bases from J, leaving 20 bases between. This CDR3 spans 17 amino acids.

This clonotype was seen many times. The chain combines TRBV5-1 with TRBJ1-6, with 7 positions matching TRBD1. The CDR3 loop spans 15 amino acids. Trimming cost V 4 bases and J 6 bases; bases outside gene matches: 7. Germline values: CDR1 SGHRS, CDR2 YFSETQ. This CDR3 is CASSTTGEGNSPLHF. The CDR3 coding sequence is TGCGCCAGCAGCACAACAGGGGAAGGTAATTCACCCCTCCACTTT.

J is TRBJ2-2 and V is TRBV12-3 or TRBV12-4; a weak D match, TRBD2 (6 bases). The V gene lost 7 bases and the J gene lost 6 bases, with 6 bases spanning the gap. The CDR3 is 11 amino acids. The CDR3 DNA sequence: TGTGCCAGCACGGGGGCCGGGGAGCTGTTTTTT. Its translation is CASTGAGELFF.

This chain connects TRBV10-3 to TRBJ2-7; 7 nucleotides match TRBD2. Germline CDR1 and CDR2: ENHRY and SYGVKD. J lost 2 bases, V lost 2 bases, and 3 bases had no gene match. CDR3 size: 14 residues. CDR3 loop: CAISEPLAAYEQYF. DNA of the CDR3: TGTGCCATCAGTGAGCCTCTAGCGGCCTACGAGCAGTACTTC.

V and J are TRBV3-1 and TRBJ2-5; 8 positions agree with TRBD2. The trim removed 1 base at V and 3 bases at J, leaving 4 bases unmatched. The CDR3 loop spans 15 amino acids. The germline gives CDR1 LGHDT, CDR2 YNNKEL (reference sequence). CDR3 DNA: TGTGCCAGCAGCCAAGCGGGCGGGGGGAAAGAGACCCAGTACTTC. Translating gives CASSQAGGGKETQYF.

This clonotype was counted only a few times. The J gene is TRBJ2-1, the V gene TRBV3-1; TRBD2 agrees at 7 bases. In germline, CDR1 is LGHDT, CDR2 YNNKEL (reference sequence). The V segment lost 4 bases and the J segment 6 bases; nucleotides outside the gene matches: 6. CDR3 length: 14 residues. This chain's CDR3 is CASSPGTGGNEQFF. The DNA of the CDR3 is TGTGCCAGCAGCCCGGGTACGGGGGGCAATGAGCAGTTCTTC.

This clonotype occurred a few times. The rearrangement joins TRBV27 to TRBJ1-1, with D perhaps matching TRBD1 (6 bases). The CDR3 spans 13 residues. V gave up 8 bases and J gave up 1 base, with 11 bases separating them. The germline CDR1 and CDR2 sequences are MNHEY and SMNVEV (reference sequence). CDR3 DNA: TGTGCCAGCCTGGGGGCAGGGAACACTGAAGCTTTCTTT. Amino acids: CASLGAGNTEAFF.

The chain employs TRBV6-4 and TRBJ2-3; D not certain. Germline V gene lookup returns CDR1 MRHNA and CDR2 SNTAGT. The CDR3 has 13 amino acids. V lost 2 bases and J lost 4, with 7 bases in between. The CDR3 nucleotides are TGTGCCAGCAGTGACGGGTTAGCAGATACGCAGTATTTT. Translation: CASSDGLADTQYF.

This chain uses TRBV7-9 with TRBJ2-3; D may match TRBD1 or TRBD2 (6 bases each). The germline V and J ends were trimmed by 8 bases and 4 bases, with 25 bases remaining between them. Germline V gives CDR1 SEHNR, CDR2 FQNEAQ (reference sequence). The CDR3 length is 17 residues. The CDR3 spells CASRRGGLMGAADTQYF. For the CDR3, the DNA is TGTGCCAGCCGGCGAGGAGGGTTAATGGGGGCGGCAGATACGCAGTATTTT.

The V call is TRBV11-2, the J call TRBJ1-2; D remains unclear. The CDR3 is 14 amino acids. Trimming removed 5 bases at V and 4 bases at J, with 14 bases between. Looked up from germline, CDR1 is SGHAT and CDR2 is FQNNGV. The CDR3 nucleotides read TGTGCCAGCAGCCCATGGGATAGCACCTATGGCTACACCTTC. This codes for CASSPWDSTYGYTF.

The rearrangement joins TRBV5-1 to TRBJ1-6, with D perhaps matching TRBD1 (6 bases). Between the trimmed V and J ends, which lost 0 bases and 0 bases, there was a span of 7 bases. CDR3 length: 16 amino acids. CDR1 SGHRS and CDR2 YFSETQ come from the germline V gene. CDR3 nucleotide sequence: TGCGCCAGCAGCTTGGAGGACAGCTCCTATAATTCACCCCTCCACTTT. It codes for CASSLEDSSYNSPLHF. The variable domain in full, with the rest retrieved from reference TRBV5-1 and TRBJ1-6, is KAGVTQTPRYLIKTRGQQVTLSCSPISGHRSVSWYQQTPGQGLQFLFEYFSETQRNKGNFPGRFSGRQFSNSRSEMNVSTLELGDSALYLCASSLEDSSYNSPLHFGNGTRLTVT.

The chain has TRBV6-5 and TRBJ2-7, with 12 nucleotides matching TRBD1. This CDR3 contains 14 residues. The germline V gene has CDR1 MNHEY and CDR2 SVGAGI. With V trimmed by 6 bases and J by 6 bases, 6 bases remained unmatched. This CDR3 reads CASRRDRGRPEQYF. The DNA for the CDR3 is TGTGCCAGCAGAAGGGACAGGGGGCGCCCCGAGCAGTACTTC.

This clonotype was seen a handful of times. The chain couples TRBV20-1 to TRBJ2-7; D is perhaps TRBD2 (6 bases). The V gene's germline CDR1 is DFQATT and CDR2 SNEGSKA (reference sequence). V shed 6 bases and J shed 3 bases, with 15 bases lying between them. CDR3 length: 13 residues. The CDR3 here is CSATPGLLYEQYF. The DNA of the CDR3 is TGCAGTGCCACCCCGGGACTCCTCTACGAGCAGTACTTC.

V and J are TRBV19 and TRBJ2-1, with 7 bases lining up with TRBD1. The J segment lost 2 bases and the V segment lost 6 bases, leaving 13 bases of the junction unmatched. The CDR3 contains 17 residues. CDR1 is LNHDA, CDR2 SQIVND, per germline (reference sequence). CDR3 region: CASRDGSGTAPYNEQFF. CDR3 nucleotide sequence: TGTGCCAGTAGAGATGGATCCGGGACAGCCCCCTACAATGAGCAGTTCTTC.

The chain combines TRBV7-2 with TRBJ2-2, with a tentative D call TRBD1 (6 bases). V was clipped by 4 bases and J by 6 bases, with 12 bases between them. This CDR3 is 14 amino acids long. Germline values: CDR1 SGHTA, CDR2 FQGNSA. The CDR3 loop is CASSYTGSAGELFF. Written as DNA, the CDR3 is TGTGCCAGCAGCTACACAGGGTCCGCCGGGGAGCTGTTTTTT. Drawing the rest from reference TRBV7-2 and TRBJ2-2, the complete variable domain is GAGVSQSPSNKVTEKGKDVELRCDPISGHTALYWYRQSLGQGLEFLIYFQGNSAPDKSGLPSDRFSAERTGGSVSTLTIQRTQQEDSAVYLCASSYTGSAGELFFGEGSRLTVL.